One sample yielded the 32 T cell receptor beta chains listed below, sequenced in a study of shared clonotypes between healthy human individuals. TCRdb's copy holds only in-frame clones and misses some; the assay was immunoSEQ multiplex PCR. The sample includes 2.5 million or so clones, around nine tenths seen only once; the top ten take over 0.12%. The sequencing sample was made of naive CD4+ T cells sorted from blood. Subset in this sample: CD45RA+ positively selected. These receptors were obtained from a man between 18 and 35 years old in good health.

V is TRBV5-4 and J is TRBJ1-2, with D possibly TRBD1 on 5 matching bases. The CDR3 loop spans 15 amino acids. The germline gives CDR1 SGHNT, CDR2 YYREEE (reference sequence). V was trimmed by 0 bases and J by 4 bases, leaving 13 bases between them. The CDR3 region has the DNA TGTGCCAGCAGCTTGGGAGGGGCTATGGGCTATGGCTACACCTTC. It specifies CASSLGGAMGYGYTF.

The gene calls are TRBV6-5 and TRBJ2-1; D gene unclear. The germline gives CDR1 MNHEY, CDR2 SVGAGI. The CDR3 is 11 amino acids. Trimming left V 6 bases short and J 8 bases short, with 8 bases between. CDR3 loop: CASSRWDEQFF. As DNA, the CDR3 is TGTGCCAGCAGCCGTTGGGATGAGCAGTTCTTC.

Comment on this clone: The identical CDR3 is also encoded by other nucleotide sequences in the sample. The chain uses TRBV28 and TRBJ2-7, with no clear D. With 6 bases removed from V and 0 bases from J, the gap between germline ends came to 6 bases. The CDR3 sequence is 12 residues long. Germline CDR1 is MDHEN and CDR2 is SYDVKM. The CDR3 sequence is CASSPDSYEQYF. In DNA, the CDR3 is TGTGCCAGCAGCCCGGACTCCTACGAGCAGTACTTC.

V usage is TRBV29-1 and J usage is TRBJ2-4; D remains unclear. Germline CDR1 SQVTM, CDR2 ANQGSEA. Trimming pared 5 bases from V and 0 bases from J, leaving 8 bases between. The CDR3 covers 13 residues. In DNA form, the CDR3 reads TGCAGCGTTAACGTAATAGCCAAAAACATTCAGTACTTC. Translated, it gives CSVNVIAKNIQYF.

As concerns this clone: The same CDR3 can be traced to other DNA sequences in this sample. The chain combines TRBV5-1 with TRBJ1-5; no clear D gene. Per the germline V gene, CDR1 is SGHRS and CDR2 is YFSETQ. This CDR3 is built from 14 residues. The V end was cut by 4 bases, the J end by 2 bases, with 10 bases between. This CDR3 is CASSNEGGNQPQHF. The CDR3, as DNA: TGCGCCAGCAGCAATGAGGGAGGCAATCAGCCCCAGCATTTT.

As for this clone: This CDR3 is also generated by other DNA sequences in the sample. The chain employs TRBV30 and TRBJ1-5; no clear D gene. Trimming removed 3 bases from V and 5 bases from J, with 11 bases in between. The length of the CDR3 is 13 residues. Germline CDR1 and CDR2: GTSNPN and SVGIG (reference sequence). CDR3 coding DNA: TGTGCCTGGAGCGCGTCAGGTGATCAGCCCCAGCATTTT. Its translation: CAWSASGDQPQHF.

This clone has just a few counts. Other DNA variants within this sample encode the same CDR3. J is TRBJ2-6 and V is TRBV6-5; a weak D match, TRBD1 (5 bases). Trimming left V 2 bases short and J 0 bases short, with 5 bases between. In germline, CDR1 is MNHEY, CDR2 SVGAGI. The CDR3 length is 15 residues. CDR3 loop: CASSYRGSGANVLTF. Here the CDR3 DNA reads TGTGCCAGCAGTTACAGGGGCTCTGGGGCCAACGTCCTGACTTTC.

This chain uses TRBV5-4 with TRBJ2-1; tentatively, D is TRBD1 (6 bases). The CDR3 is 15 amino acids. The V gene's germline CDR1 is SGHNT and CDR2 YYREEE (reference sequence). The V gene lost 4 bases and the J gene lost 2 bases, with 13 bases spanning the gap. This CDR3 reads CASSVDSGTYNEQFF. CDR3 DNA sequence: TGTGCCAGCAGCGTGGACAGTGGGACCTACAATGAGCAGTTCTTC.

This CDR3 is CASSDWASGSPDTQYF. In DNA form, the CDR3 reads TGCGCCAGCAGTGATTGGGCTAGCGGGAGTCCAGATACGCAGTATTTT. This rearrangement joins TRBV10-1 to TRBJ2-3; TRBD2 aligns across 10 bases. Germline CDR1 reads WNHNN; CDR2 reads SYGVQD (reference sequence). The CDR3 is made up of 16 amino acids. The V gene end was trimmed by 3 bases and the J gene end by 4 bases; junction bases not matched to a gene: 7.

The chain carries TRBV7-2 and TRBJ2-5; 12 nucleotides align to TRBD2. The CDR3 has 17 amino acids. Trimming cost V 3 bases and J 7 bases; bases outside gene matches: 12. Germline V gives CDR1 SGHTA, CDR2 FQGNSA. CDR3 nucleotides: TGTGCCAGCAGCTTTCGACTAGCGGGAGAGTCCCGGGGGACCCAGTACTTC. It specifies CASSFRLAGESRGTQYF.

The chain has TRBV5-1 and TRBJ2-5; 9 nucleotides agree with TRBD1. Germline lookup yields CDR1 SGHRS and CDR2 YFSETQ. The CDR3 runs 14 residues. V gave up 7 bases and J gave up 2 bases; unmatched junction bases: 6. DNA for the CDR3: TGCGCCAGCTACTCCGGGACAGGGCAAGAGACCCAGTACTTC. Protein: CASYSGTGQETQYF.

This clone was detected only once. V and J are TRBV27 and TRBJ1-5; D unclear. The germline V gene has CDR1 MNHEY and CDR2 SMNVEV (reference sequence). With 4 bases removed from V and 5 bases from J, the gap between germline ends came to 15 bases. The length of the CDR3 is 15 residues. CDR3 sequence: CASSSEALRHQPQHF. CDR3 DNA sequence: TGTGCCAGCAGTTCCGAGGCTTTAAGGCATCAGCCCCAGCATTTT.

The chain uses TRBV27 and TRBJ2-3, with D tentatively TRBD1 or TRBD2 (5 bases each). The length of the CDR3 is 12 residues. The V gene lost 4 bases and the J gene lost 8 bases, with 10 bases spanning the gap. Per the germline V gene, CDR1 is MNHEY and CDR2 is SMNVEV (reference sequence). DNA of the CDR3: TGTGCCAGCAGTTCCGGTGGGGGTACGCAGTATTTT. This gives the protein CASSSGGGTQYF.

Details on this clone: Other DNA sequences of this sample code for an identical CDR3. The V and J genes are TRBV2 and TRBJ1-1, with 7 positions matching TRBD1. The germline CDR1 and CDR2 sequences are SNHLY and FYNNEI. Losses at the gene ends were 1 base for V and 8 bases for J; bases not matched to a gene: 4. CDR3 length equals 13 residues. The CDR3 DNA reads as TGTGCCAGCAGTGAAGTCGGAGGGGGCGAAGCTTTCTTT. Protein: CASSEVGGGEAFF.

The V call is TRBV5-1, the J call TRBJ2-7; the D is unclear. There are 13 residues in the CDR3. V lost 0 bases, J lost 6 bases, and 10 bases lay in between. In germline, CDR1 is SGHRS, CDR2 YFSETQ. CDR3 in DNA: TGCGCCAGCAGCTTGGCCGAGGCGAGCGAGCAGTACTTC. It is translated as CASSLAEASEQYF. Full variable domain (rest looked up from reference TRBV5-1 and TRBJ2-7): KAGVTQTPRYLIKTRGQQVTLSCSPISGHRSVSWYQQTPGQGLQFLFEYFSETQRNKGNFPGRFSGRQFSNSRSEMNVSTLELGDSALYLCASSLAEASEQYFGPGTRLTVT.

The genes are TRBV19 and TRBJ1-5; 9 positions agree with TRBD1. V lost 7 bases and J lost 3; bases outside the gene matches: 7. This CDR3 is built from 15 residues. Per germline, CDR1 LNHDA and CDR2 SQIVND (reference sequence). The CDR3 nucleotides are TGTGCCAGTATGACGACAGGGGGGAACAATCAGCCCCAGCATTTT. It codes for CASMTTGGNNQPQHF.

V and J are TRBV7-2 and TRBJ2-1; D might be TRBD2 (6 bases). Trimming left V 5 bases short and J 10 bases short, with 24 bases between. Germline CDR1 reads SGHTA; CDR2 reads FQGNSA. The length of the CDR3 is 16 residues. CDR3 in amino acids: CASSPQARGATGEQFF. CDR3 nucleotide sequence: TGTGCCAGCAGCCCGCAGGCCCGCGGGGCTACTGGGGAGCAGTTCTTC.

The CDR3 nucleotides are TGTGCCAGCTCACGGTTTATGGGTGGGGACACTGAAGCTTTCTTT. This gives the protein CASSRFMGGDTEAFF. The genes are TRBV18 and TRBJ1-1; D not resolved. CDR1 is KGHSH and CDR2 is LQKENI in the germline V gene. The V end lost 4 bases, the J end lost 3 bases, and 15 bases lay between the germline ends. The CDR3 is 15 residues long.

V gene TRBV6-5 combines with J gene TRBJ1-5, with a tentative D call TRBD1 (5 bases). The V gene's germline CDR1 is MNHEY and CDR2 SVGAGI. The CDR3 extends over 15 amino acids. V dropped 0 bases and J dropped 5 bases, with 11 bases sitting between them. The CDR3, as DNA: TGTGCCAGCAGTTACTCCTCGGACACTTATCAGCCCCAGCATTTT. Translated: CASSYSSDTYQPQHF.

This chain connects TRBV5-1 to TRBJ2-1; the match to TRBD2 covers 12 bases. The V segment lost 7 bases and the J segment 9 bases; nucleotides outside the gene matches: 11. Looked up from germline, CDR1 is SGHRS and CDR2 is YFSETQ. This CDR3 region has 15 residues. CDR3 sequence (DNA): TGCGCCAGCGTCGCTAGCGGGGGGGCCACGGGTGAGCAGTTCTTC. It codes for CASVASGGATGEQFF.

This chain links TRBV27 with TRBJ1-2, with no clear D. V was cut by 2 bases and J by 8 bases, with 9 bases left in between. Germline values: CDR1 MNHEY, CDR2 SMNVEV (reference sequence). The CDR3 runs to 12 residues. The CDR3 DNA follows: TGTGCCAGCAGTTTAGAGGCAGGAGGCTACACCTTC. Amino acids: CASSLEAGGYTF.

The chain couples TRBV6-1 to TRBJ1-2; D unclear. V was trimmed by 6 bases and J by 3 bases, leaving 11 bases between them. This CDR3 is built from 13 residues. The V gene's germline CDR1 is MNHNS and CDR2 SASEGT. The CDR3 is CASRILGDYGYTF. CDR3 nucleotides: TGTGCCAGCAGGATTTTGGGTGACTATGGCTACACCTTC.

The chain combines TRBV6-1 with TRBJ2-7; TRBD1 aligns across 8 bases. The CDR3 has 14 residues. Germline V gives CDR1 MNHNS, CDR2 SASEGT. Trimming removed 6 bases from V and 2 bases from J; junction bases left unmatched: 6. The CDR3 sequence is CASRELQGAYEQYF. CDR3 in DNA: TGTGCCAGCAGAGAGCTACAGGGGGCCTACGAGCAGTACTTC.

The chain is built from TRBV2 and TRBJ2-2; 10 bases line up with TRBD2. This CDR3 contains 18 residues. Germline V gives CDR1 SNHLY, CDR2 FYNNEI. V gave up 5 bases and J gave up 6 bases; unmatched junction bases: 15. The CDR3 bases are TGTGCCAGCAGTACAATCTTGGGACTAGCGTCGGGGGCCGGGGAGCTGTTTTTT. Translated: CASSTILGLASGAGELFF.

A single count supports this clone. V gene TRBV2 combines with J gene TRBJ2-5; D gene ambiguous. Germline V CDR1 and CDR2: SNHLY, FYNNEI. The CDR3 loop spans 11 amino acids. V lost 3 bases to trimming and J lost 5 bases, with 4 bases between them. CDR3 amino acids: CASSDYETQYF. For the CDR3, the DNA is TGTGCCAGCAGTGACTATGAGACCCAGTACTTC.

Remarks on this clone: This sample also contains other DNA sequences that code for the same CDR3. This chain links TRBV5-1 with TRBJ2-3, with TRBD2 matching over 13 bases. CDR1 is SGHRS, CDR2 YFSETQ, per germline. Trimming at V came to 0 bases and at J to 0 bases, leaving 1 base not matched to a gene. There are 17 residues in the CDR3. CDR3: CASSLGLAGGSTDTQYF. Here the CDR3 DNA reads TGCGCCAGCAGCTTGGGACTAGCGGGAGGCAGCACAGATACGCAGTATTTT.

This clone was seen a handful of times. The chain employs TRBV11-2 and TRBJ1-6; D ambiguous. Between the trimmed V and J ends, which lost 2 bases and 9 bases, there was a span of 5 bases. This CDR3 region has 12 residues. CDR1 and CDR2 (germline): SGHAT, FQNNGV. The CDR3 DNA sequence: TGTGCCAGCAGCTTATCGCGTTCACCCCTCCACTTT. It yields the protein CASSLSRSPLHF. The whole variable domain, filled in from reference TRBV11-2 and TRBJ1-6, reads EAGVAQSPRYKIIEKRQSVAFWCNPISGHATLYWYQQILGQGPKLLIQFQNNGVVDDSQLPKDRFSAERLKGVDSTLKIQPAKLEDSAVYLCASSLSRSPLHFGNGTRLTVT.

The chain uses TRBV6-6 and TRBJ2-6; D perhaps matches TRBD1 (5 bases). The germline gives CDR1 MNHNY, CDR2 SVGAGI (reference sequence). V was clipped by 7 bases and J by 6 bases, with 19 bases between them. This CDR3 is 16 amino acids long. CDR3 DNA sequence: TGTGCCAGCAACATTGACAGTGATTATTTGGCCAACGTCCTGACTTTC. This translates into CASNIDSDYLANVLTF.

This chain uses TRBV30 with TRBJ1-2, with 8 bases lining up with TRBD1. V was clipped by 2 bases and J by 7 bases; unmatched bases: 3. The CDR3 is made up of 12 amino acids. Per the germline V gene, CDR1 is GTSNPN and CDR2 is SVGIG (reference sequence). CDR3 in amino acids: CAWSSTGVGYTF. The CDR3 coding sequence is TGTGCCTGGAGTTCGACAGGGGTTGGCTACACCTTC.

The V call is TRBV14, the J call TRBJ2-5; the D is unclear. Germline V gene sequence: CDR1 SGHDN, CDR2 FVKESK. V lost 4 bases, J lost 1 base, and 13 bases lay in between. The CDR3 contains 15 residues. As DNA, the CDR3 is TGTGCCAGCAGCCCCGGTAATTACCCCCAAGAGACCCAGTACTTC. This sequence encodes CASSPGNYPQETQYF.

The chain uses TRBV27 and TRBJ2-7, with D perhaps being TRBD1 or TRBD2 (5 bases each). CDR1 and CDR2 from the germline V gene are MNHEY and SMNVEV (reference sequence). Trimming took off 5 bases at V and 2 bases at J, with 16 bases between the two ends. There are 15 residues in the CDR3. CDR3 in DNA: TGTGCCAGCAGTCGGGCCGGGACCGTAACCTACGAGCAGTACTTC. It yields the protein CASSRAGTVTYEQYF.

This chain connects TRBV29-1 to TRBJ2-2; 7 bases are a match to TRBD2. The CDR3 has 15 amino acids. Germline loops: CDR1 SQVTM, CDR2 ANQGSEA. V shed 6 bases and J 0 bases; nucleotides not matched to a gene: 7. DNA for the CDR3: TGCAGCGTCTTTCTCCTAGCGGCGAACACCGGGGAGCTGTTTTTT. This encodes CSVFLLAANTGELFF.